Shown below are 31 T cell receptor beta chains from a single sample sequenced in a study of response to subunit inactivated influenza vaccine. TCRdb re-analysed the RT-PCR reads in MiXCR, keeping a single row per CDR3 protein. The table lists just under 550,000 distinct CDR3 sequences, under 25% of them singletons. The data also belong to a second study, concerning T cells expressing NK-cell markers. That report notes: Scientists made TCR beta cDNA using 5'RACE template switching with UMIs.

The sequencing here drew on CD4+ T cells sorted from PBMCs, taken 11 to 12 days after vaccination. These receptors were taken from a man in his fifties who received an inactivated influenza vaccine.

This chain joins TRBV27 and TRBJ2-1; D is uncertain. The CDR3 is 17 residues long. Trimming removed 5 bases at V and 8 bases at J, with 25 bases between. Germline CDR1 MNHEY, CDR2 SMNVEV (reference sequence). The CDR3 is CASSPNYLTPAKDEQFF. Here the CDR3 DNA reads TGTGCCAGCAGTCCCAATTACTTAACCCCAGCTAAGGATGAGCAGTTCTTC.

The CDR3 DNA reads as TGTGCCAGCAGCTTAGCGATAGCGGGAGTAACTGCCGGGGAGCTGTTTTTT. Amino acids: CASSLAIAGVTAGELFF. The chain uses TRBV7-2 and TRBJ2-2; 9 positions match TRBD2. Germline V gene data show CDR1 as SGHTA and CDR2 as FQGNSA. The CDR3 has 17 residues. V was pared by 0 bases and J by 6 bases, with 8 bases of the junction left unmatched.

The J gene is TRBJ2-4, the V gene TRBV5-4; D may be TRBD1 (6 bases). V gave up 0 bases and J gave up 8 bases, with 15 bases separating them. The CDR3 loop spans 15 amino acids. Germline-derived CDR1 and CDR2 are SGHNT and YYREEE (reference sequence). The CDR3 spells CASSLVQGRSHIQYF. CDR3 nucleotides: TGTGCCAGCAGCTTGGTTCAGGGGCGATCCCACATTCAGTACTTC.

The J gene is TRBJ1-2, the V gene TRBV11-1, with D tentatively TRBD1 (5 bases). Trimming stripped 5 bases from V and 3 bases from J, with 25 bases between. The CDR3 length is 18 residues. CDR1 SGHAT and CDR2 FQDESV come from the germline V gene (reference sequence). The CDR3 nucleotides read TGTGCCAGCAGCCAACGGATGGGAAGGGGCCGAGGAGACTATGGCTACACCTTC. It codes for CASSQRMGRGRGDYGYTF.

This clonotype turned up a few times. The chain couples TRBV7-2 to TRBJ2-1; no clear D gene. V was clipped by 0 bases and J by 9 bases, with 6 bases between them. This CDR3 has 12 amino acids. CDR1 and CDR2 (germline): SGHTA, FQGNSA. CDR3 nucleotide sequence: TGTGCCAGCAGCTTAGCGCTTCTTGAGCAGTTCTTC. This translates into CASSLALLEQFF.

The genes are TRBV4-3 and TRBJ1-1, with D tentatively TRBD1 (6 bases). V lost 5 bases, J lost 5 bases, and 15 bases lay in between. This CDR3 is 14 amino acids long. Germline V gene lookup returns CDR1 LGHNA and CDR2 YSLEER. CDR3 residues: CASSEGQRGTEAFF. The DNA for the CDR3 is TGCGCCAGCAGCGAAGGACAGAGGGGGACTGAAGCTTTCTTT.

This clonotype was counted only a few times. V is TRBV7-2 and J is TRBJ2-1; D unclear. V was pared by 1 base and J by 3 bases, with 7 bases between. There are 14 residues in the CDR3. In germline, CDR1 is SGHTA, CDR2 FQGNSA. The CDR3: CASSLGRVYNEQFF. In DNA, the CDR3 is TGTGCCAGCAGCTTAGGCAGAGTCTACAATGAGCAGTTCTTC.

This clonotype was seen a handful of times. CDR3 in amino acids: CSANPTGVRTEAFF. CDR3 sequence (DNA): TGCAGTGCTAACCCGACAGGGGTGAGAACTGAAGCTTTCTTT. The V and J genes are TRBV20-1 and TRBJ1-1, with 8 positions matching TRBD1. Germline assignment: CDR1 DFQATT and CDR2 SNEGSKA (reference sequence). J lost 5 bases, V lost 4 bases, and 9 bases had no gene match. This CDR3 has 14 amino acids.

This clonotype was detected a few times. The rearrangement links TRBV2 to TRBJ2-5; D unresolved. The CDR3 is 14 amino acids. CDR1 is SNHLY, CDR2 FYNNEI, per germline. The V gene lost 6 bases and the J gene lost 2 bases, with 13 bases spanning the gap. The CDR3 nucleotides read TGTGCCAGCAGGCACCGGGTTTTGCAAGAGACCCAGTACTTC. Protein product: CASRHRVLQETQYF. Full variable domain (rest looked up from reference TRBV2 and TRBJ2-5): EPEVTQTPSHQVTQMGQEVILRCVPISNHLYFYWYRQILGQKVEFLVSFYNNEISEKSEIFDDQFSVERPDGSNFTLKIRSTKLEDSAMYFCASRHRVLQETQYFGPGTRLLVL.

The J gene is TRBJ2-7, the V gene TRBV20-1; 8 bases agree with TRBD2. The CDR3 has 14 residues. Germline V CDR1 and CDR2: DFQATT, SNEGSKA (reference sequence). The trim removed 5 bases at V and 3 bases at J, leaving 9 bases unmatched. The CDR3: CSALRLAHSYEQYF. The CDR3 coding sequence is TGCAGTGCTCTGCGACTAGCGCATAGCTACGAGCAGTACTTC.

There are a few counts of this clonotype. The chain links TRBV28 to TRBJ2-7; TRBD1 matches 9 bases. Germline CDR1 and CDR2: MDHEN and SYDVKM. CDR3 length equals 15 residues. The J segment lost 6 bases and the V segment lost 1 base, leaving 7 bases of the junction unmatched. CDR3 DNA: TGTGCCAGCAGTTTATTACAGGGGGCAGGGGGCGAGCAGTACTTC. Its protein product is CASSLLQGAGGEQYF.

The V call is TRBV5-1, the J call TRBJ1-1; D gene ambiguous. The V and J ends lost 1 base and 2 bases respectively, with 9 bases between them. Germline lookup yields CDR1 SGHRS and CDR2 YFSETQ. The length of the CDR3 is 14 residues. This CDR3 is CASSLMGINTEAFF. Here the CDR3 DNA reads TGCGCCAGCAGCTTGATGGGAATCAACACTGAAGCTTTCTTT.

The V and J genes are TRBV7-2 and TRBJ2-5, with D uncertain. CDR3 size: 13 residues. Germline V lookup: CDR1 SGHTA, CDR2 FQGNSA. V lost 1 base, J lost 11 bases, and 14 bases lay in between. The CDR3 protein is CASSLGPKGSQYF. CDR3 sequence (DNA): TGTGCCAGCAGCTTAGGGCCCAAGGGTTCACAGTACTTC.

The V call is TRBV11-2, the J call TRBJ2-6; no clear D. Trimming removed 0 bases from V and 2 bases from J, with 8 bases in between. Germline lookup yields CDR1 SGHAT and CDR2 FQNNGV. The CDR3 is made up of 16 amino acids. In DNA form, the CDR3 reads TGTGCCAGCAGCTTAGACCGGGTGGCTGGGGCCAACGTCCTGACTTTC. Its translation: CASSLDRVAGANVLTF.

The chain's CDR3 is CASRFGASAYEQYF. The CDR3 DNA reads TGTGCCAGCCGTTTTGGGGCTAGTGCCTACGAGCAGTACTTC. The chain combines TRBV6-5 with TRBJ2-7, with D maybe TRBD1 (5 bases). The germline V and J ends were trimmed by 8 bases and 2 bases, with 16 bases remaining between them. Germline V gives CDR1 MNHEY, CDR2 SVGAGI. This CDR3 contains 14 residues.

This chain joins TRBV12-3 or TRBV12-4 and TRBJ1-6, with TRBD1 as a possible D gene (6 bases). V was cut by 4 bases and J by 5 bases, with 12 bases left in between. This CDR3 has 15 residues. This CDR3 is CASSWGGHNNSPLHF. CDR3 in DNA: TGTGCCAGCAGTTGGGGGGGCCACAATAATTCACCCCTCCACTTT.

Many counts were recorded for this clonotype. The rearrangement uses TRBV12-3 or TRBV12-4 and TRBJ2-5; 10 bases match TRBD1. The CDR3 loop spans 14 amino acids. With V trimmed by 5 bases and J by 2 bases, 2 bases remained unmatched. The CDR3 loop is CASSRGQGQETQYF. CDR3 coding DNA: TGTGCCAGCAGTCGGGGACAGGGGCAAGAGACCCAGTACTTC.

This clonotype was seen a few times. The V and J genes are TRBV28 and TRBJ2-3; D is unclear. This CDR3 region has 15 residues. Germline-derived CDR1 and CDR2 are MDHEN and SYDVKM. Trimming stripped 2 bases from V and 3 bases from J, with 12 bases between. CDR3 amino acids: CASSLKGSRTDTQYF. CDR3 coding DNA: TGTGCCAGCAGTTTAAAGGGATCGCGGACAGATACGCAGTATTTT.

This chain connects TRBV6-2 or TRBV6-3 to TRBJ2-4; 8 bases agree with TRBD2. Per the germline V gene, CDR1 is MNHEY and CDR2 is SVGEGT. CDR3 length equals 14 residues. V dropped 1 base and J dropped 9; count of bases not matched to a gene: 5. CDR3 region: CASSYYNGGGIQYF. The CDR3 region has the DNA TGTGCCAGCAGTTACTACAACGGGGGGGGCATTCAGTACTTC.

The rearrangement links TRBV10-3 to TRBJ2-1; 9 bases are shared with TRBD2. The CDR3 covers 15 residues. CDR1 ENHRY and CDR2 SYGVKD come from the germline V gene. The ends lost 7 bases at V and 9 bases at J; junction bases unmatched: 13. The CDR3 sequence: CAITPGTSSGGEQFF. The CDR3 region has the DNA TGTGCCATCACCCCGGGGACTAGCTCGGGCGGTGAGCAGTTCTTC.

This clonotype was observed a few times. The chain recombines TRBV15 with TRBJ1-1; 10 positions match TRBD1. V dropped 4 bases and J dropped 6; count of bases not matched to a gene: 8. The CDR3 has 15 amino acids. Looked up from germline, CDR1 is LNHNV and CDR2 is YYDKDF (reference sequence). CDR3 coding DNA: TGTGCCACCAGCACTAGACAGGGGGCTAAGGCTGAAGCTTTCTTT. Amino acids: CATSTRQGAKAEAFF. Using reference TRBV15 and TRBJ1-1 for the parts outside the CDR3, the full variable domain is DAMVIQNPRYQVTQFGKPVTLSCSQTLNHNVMYWYQQKSSQAPKLLFHYYDKDFNNEADTPDNFQSRRPNTSFCFLDIRSPGLGDTAMYLCATSTRQGAKAEAFFGQGTRLTVV.

This chain joins TRBV30 and TRBJ1-5; D perhaps matches TRBD1 (6 bases). The CDR3 contains 15 residues. Trimming removed 2 bases from V and 10 bases from J, with 21 bases in between. Germline assignment: CDR1 GTSNPN and CDR2 SVGIG (reference sequence). The CDR3 protein is CAWSQGRGLVDPQHF. The CDR3 nucleotides are TGTGCCTGGAGTCAGGGCAGGGGCCTTGTAGATCCCCAGCATTTT.

The V call is TRBV28, the J call TRBJ1-1; tentative D call: TRBD1 (6 bases). Trimming stripped 3 bases from V and 4 bases from J, with 18 bases between. The V gene's germline CDR1 is MDHEN and CDR2 SYDVKM. CDR3 length: 16 residues. CDR3 bases: TGTGCCAGCAGTTTGCCATCTGAGGGGGAGGGCACTGAAGCTTTCTTT. Encoded protein: CASSLPSEGEGTEAFF.

This clonotype appeared a few times. This chain's CDR3 is CASSFSGGFYEQYF. For the CDR3, the DNA is TGTGCCAGCAGTTTTAGCGGGGGCTTCTACGAGCAGTACTTC. This rearrangement joins TRBV12-3 or TRBV12-4 to TRBJ2-7; 9 positions match TRBD2. The junction had 3 bases not matched to a gene; V was cut back by 3 bases and J by 3 bases. The CDR3 covers 14 residues.

CDR3 region: CASSLDRTLSTEAFF. The CDR3 DNA follows: TGTGCCAGCAGCCTGGACAGGACCCTTAGCACTGAAGCTTTCTTT. This chain links TRBV4-2 with TRBJ1-1; 7 bases map to TRBD1. V was clipped by 4 bases and J by 4 bases; unmatched bases: 9. CDR3 length equals 15 residues. Germline V gene data show CDR1 as LGHNA and CDR2 as YNFKEQ.

This clonotype showed up just a few times. The chain links TRBV12-3 or TRBV12-4 to TRBJ2-2; TRBD2 matches at 13 bases. CDR3 size: 17 residues. V lost 7 bases to trimming and J lost 3 bases; unmatched junction nucleotides: 8. DNA of the CDR3: TGTGCCAGCATCAAACTAGCGGGAGGGCCCTACACCGGGGAGCTGTTTTTT. This codes for CASIKLAGGPYTGELFF.

This clonotype was counted only a few times. V gene TRBV9 combines with J gene TRBJ2-2; TRBD2 agrees at 11 bases. From germline, CDR1 is SGDLS and CDR2 YYNGEE. The CDR3 contains 16 residues. V gave up 0 bases and J gave up 6 bases; unmatched junction bases: 4. The CDR3 DNA reads as TGTGCCAGCAGCGTAGATAGCGGGAGGGTTGCCGGGGAGCTGTTTTTT. It codes for CASSVDSGRVAGELFF.

The chain carries TRBV7-2 and TRBJ1-2; TRBD1 is a possible D gene (5 bases). The CDR3 is 15 residues long. V shed 2 bases and J shed 2 bases, with 12 bases lying between them. The germline CDR1 and CDR2 sequences are SGHTA and FQGNSA. The CDR3 nucleotides are TGTGCCAGCAGCTTATACGAGACAGAGAACTATGGCTACACCTTC. Protein sequence: CASSLYETENYGYTF.

The genes are TRBV6-1 and TRBJ1-1; 7 positions match TRBD1. This CDR3 has 16 residues. The J segment lost 0 bases and the V segment lost 5 bases, leaving 9 bases of the junction unmatched. Looked up from germline, CDR1 is MNHNS and CDR2 is SASEGT. CDR3 in DNA: TGTGCCAGCAGTCCTTACCGGACAGGCCTGAACACTGAAGCTTTCTTT. This translates into CASSPYRTGLNTEAFF.

This clonotype has a handful of counts. V gene TRBV4-1 combines with J gene TRBJ2-4, with D perhaps matching TRBD1 (6 bases). Looked up from germline, CDR1 is MGHRA and CDR2 is YSYEKL. Trimming left V 4 bases short and J 2 bases short, with 15 bases between. This CDR3 is 16 amino acids long. The CDR3 DNA reads as TGCGCCAGCAGCCGGACGGGGCAGGGGACCAAAAACATTCAGTACTTC. Translated, it gives CASSRTGQGTKNIQYF.

This clonotype was counted only a few times. The chain links TRBV6-1 to TRBJ2-1; D may be TRBD2 (6 bases). Trimming took off 5 bases at V and 10 bases at J, with 18 bases between the two ends. The CDR3 length is 14 residues. CDR1 is MNHNS, CDR2 SASEGT, per germline. In DNA form, the CDR3 reads TGTGCCAGCAGTCGATCAGGAGGGGCTCGGGAGCAGTTCTTC. As protein: CASSRSGGAREQFF.